Presented here are 24 T cell receptor beta chains from one specimen sequenced in a study of T-cell memory formation after mild COVID-19. TCRdb ran MiXCR on the 5' RACE reads and lists one entry per CDR3 protein. The repertoire holds about 320,000 distinct CDR3 sequences, roughly 13% seen once, with around 20% in the top ten. Specimen: PBMCs or a T cell subset sorted from them (not recorded which). The source of these receptors is a man aged 18 to 30 who had mild COVID-19 (a few samples of this study predate the infection). Cell type and time point are not known.

This clonotype was found a few times. V usage is TRBV12-3 or TRBV12-4 and J usage is TRBJ2-5; D unclear. V lost 3 bases and J lost 5, with 4 bases in between. The CDR3 covers 11 residues. CDR3 in amino acids: CASSLHETQYF. As DNA, the CDR3 is TGTGCCAGCAGTTTGCATGAGACCCAGTACTTC.

The chain joins TRBV6-1 to TRBJ2-1, with D unresolved. The CDR3 is made up of 12 amino acids. V lost 1 base, J lost 6 bases, and 4 bases lay in between. In germline, CDR1 is MNHNS, CDR2 SASEGT. The CDR3 DNA reads as TGTGCCAGCAGTGAAGGGTTCAATGAGCAGTTCTTC. It specifies CASSEGFNEQFF.

CDR3 DNA sequence: TGTGCCAGCATCCCGGCGAGTGTGAACAGGCAAGAGACCCAGTACTTC. It encodes CASIPASVNRQETQYF. J is TRBJ2-5 and V is TRBV7-9; possibly TRBD1 for D (5 bases). The germline gives CDR1 SEHNR, CDR2 FQNEAQ (reference sequence). The CDR3 covers 16 residues. Deletions cut 7 bases from V and 2 bases from J, with 20 bases between.

This chain connects TRBV12-3 or TRBV12-4 to TRBJ1-4, with a possible D match to TRBD1 (5 bases). The V end lost 8 bases, the J end lost 8 bases, and 12 bases lay between the germline ends. The length of the CDR3 is 12 residues. The CDR3 sequence is CASRLGGEKLFF. DNA of the CDR3: TGTGCCAGCCGCCTGGGGGGGGAAAAACTGTTTTTT.

This clonotype was observed a few times. The chain has TRBV5-1 and TRBJ2-2; D unclear. V shed 4 bases and J shed 2 bases, with 9 bases lying between them. Germline V gene lookup returns CDR1 SGHRS and CDR2 YFSETQ. This CDR3 is 14 amino acids long. CDR3 nucleotides: TGCGCCAGCAGCCTACTCCGTAACACCGGGGAGCTGTTTTTT. As protein: CASSLLRNTGELFF.

This clonotype showed up just a few times. The V and J genes are TRBV6-5 and TRBJ1-2; a weak D match, TRBD1 (6 bases). The germline CDR1 and CDR2 sequences are MNHEY and SVGAGI. CDR3 length: 13 amino acids. CDR3 nucleotides: TGTGCTGCCCGGCGGGGGCTGATTGATGGCTACACCTTC. It translates to CAARRGLIDGYTF.

The rearrangement uses TRBV9 and TRBJ2-5, with D perhaps matching TRBD1 or TRBD2 (5 bases each). CDR3 length equals 13 residues. Germline assignment: CDR1 SGDLS and CDR2 YYNGEE. The ends were cut back, 3 bases at V and 7 bases at J, with 13 bases in the middle. The CDR3 loop reads CASSAGTLRTQYF. The CDR3 DNA sequence: TGTGCCAGCAGCGCCGGGACCCTGAGGACCCAGTACTTC.

The rearrangement uses TRBV5-1 and TRBJ1-6; D is undetermined. Looked up from germline, CDR1 is SGHRS and CDR2 is YFSETQ. CDR3 length: 14 residues. V was cut by 4 bases and J by 7 bases, with 12 bases left in between. The CDR3 coding sequence is TGCGCCAGCAGCGTAGGCTACGGCAATTCACCCCTCCACTTT. Translated: CASSVGYGNSPLHF.

This clonotype has only a few counts. V is TRBV7-8 and J is TRBJ2-7; no clear D. Deletions cut 2 bases from V and 7 bases from J, with 12 bases between. The germline V gene has CDR1 SGHVS and CDR2 FQNEAQ. The CDR3 is 13 amino acids. Written as DNA, the CDR3 is TGTGCCAGCAGCTTAACCTCTCTTGGGGAGCAGTACGTC. Protein product: CASSLTSLGEQYV.

This clonotype turned up a few times. The chain joins TRBV29-1 to TRBJ2-7; maybe TRBD1 (5 bases). CDR3 length: 13 amino acids. CDR1 and CDR2 from the germline V gene are SQVTM and ANQGSEA. V was clipped by 4 bases and J by 0 bases, with 10 bases between them. The CDR3: CSVVTGYSYEQYF. CDR3 coding DNA: TGCAGCGTTGTTACAGGATACTCCTACGAGCAGTACTTC.

This clonotype was counted between two and nine times. The V and J genes are TRBV7-3 and TRBJ1-2; 7 nucleotides match TRBD1. The CDR3 is 14 amino acids. Germline CDR1 is SGHTA and CDR2 is FQGTGA. The V segment lost 6 bases and the J segment 8 bases; nucleotides outside the gene matches: 12. The CDR3 sequence is CASREEGTVGGYTF. The DNA of the CDR3 is TGTGCCAGCAGAGAAGAAGGGACAGTCGGGGGCTACACCTTC. The full variable domain, with the rest looked up from reference TRBV7-3 and TRBJ1-2, is GAGVSQTPSNKVTEKGKYVELRCDPISGHTALYWYRQSLGQGPEFLIYFQGTGAADDSGLPNDRFFAVRPEGSVSTLKIQRTERGDSAVYLCASREEGTVGGYTFGSGTRLTVV.

V and J are TRBV28 and TRBJ1-5; 7 positions agree with TRBD1. CDR1 is MDHEN, CDR2 SYDVKM, per germline. The CDR3 contains 15 residues. V was pared by 6 bases and J by 6 bases, with 11 bases of the junction left unmatched. The CDR3 coding sequence is TGTGCCAGCAGCTACCTCACAGGGGCTCGTCAGCCCCAGCATTTT. This sequence encodes CASSYLTGARQPQHF.

This clonotype has only one observation. The V gene is TRBV12-3 or TRBV12-4, the J gene TRBJ2-7; D possibly corresponds to TRBD1 (5 bases). This CDR3 is 13 amino acids long. V lost 5 bases to trimming and J lost 3 bases, with 11 bases between them. The CDR3 loop is CASSPRQNYEQYF. The CDR3 coding sequence is TGTGCCAGCAGTCCCCGACAGAACTACGAGCAGTACTTC.

V gene TRBV29-1 combines with J gene TRBJ1-2; D remains unclear. CDR3 length equals 11 residues. V was pared by 7 bases and J by 3 bases, with 9 bases between. Germline V gene data show CDR1 as SQVTM and CDR2 as ANQGSEA. CDR3 nucleotides: TGCAGCGGGTTTCTCGACTATGGCTACACCTTC. Protein sequence: CSGFLDYGYTF.

This clonotype was observed a handful of times. The chain carries TRBV4-3 and TRBJ2-3, with 7 nucleotides matching TRBD1. The germline CDR1 and CDR2 sequences are LGHNA and YSLEER. With V trimmed by 4 bases and J by 3 bases, 7 bases remained unmatched. The CDR3 has 15 residues. CDR3: CASSRGGEGTDTQYF. Here the CDR3 DNA reads TGCGCCAGCAGCCGAGGGGGCGAAGGGACAGATACGCAGTATTTT.

This clonotype was counted a few times. The chain uses TRBV7-9 and TRBJ2-7; 8 bases match TRBD2. This CDR3 has 16 amino acids. The germline V gene encodes CDR1 SEHNR and CDR2 FQNEAQ (reference sequence). Trimming took 2 bases from V and 1 from J; bases not matched to a gene: 7. As DNA, the CDR3 is TGTGCCAGCAGCTTAACCCAGCGGGGGACTTCCTACGAGCAGTACTTC. Amino acid sequence: CASSLTQRGTSYEQYF.

This clonotype was seen a handful of times. In DNA form, the CDR3 reads TGTGCCAGCAGCCCCTCAGGCGGGGGGCCGACAGATACGCAGTATTTT. Amino acid sequence: CASSPSGGGPTDTQYF. The gene calls are TRBV13 and TRBJ2-3, with 8 bases aligning to TRBD2. Germline values: CDR1 PRHDT, CDR2 FYEKMQ (reference sequence). V shed 5 bases, J shed 3 bases, and the junction held 10 bases outside the gene matches. This CDR3 contains 16 residues.

This clonotype has more than one count but fewer than ten. This chain uses TRBV5-1 with TRBJ2-7, with D tentatively TRBD2 (6 bases). The V end lost 4 bases, the J end lost 2 bases, and 19 bases lay between the germline ends. The CDR3 is 16 amino acids. Per germline, CDR1 SGHRS and CDR2 YFSETQ. The CDR3 region has the DNA TGCGCCAGCAGCGTTACCTTGGTGGGGGGAGCCTACGAGCAGTACTTC. This codes for CASSVTLVGGAYEQYF.

In DNA form, the CDR3 reads TGCGCCAGCAGTCCTGGGGGGGGCCGGGACACTGAAGCTTTCTTT. Its translation is CASSPGGGRDTEAFF. The V and J genes are TRBV5-1 and TRBJ1-1; D might be TRBD1 (6 bases). CDR1 SGHRS and CDR2 YFSETQ come from the germline V gene. The CDR3 consists of 15 residues. V was clipped by 5 bases and J by 3 bases, with 17 bases between them.

V gene TRBV6-2 or TRBV6-3 combines with J gene TRBJ1-1; D is undetermined. CDR1 is MNHEY and CDR2 is SVGEGT in the germline V gene. V dropped 3 bases and J dropped 5 bases, with 13 bases sitting between them. The CDR3 spans 14 residues. The CDR3 DNA sequence: TGTGCCAGCAGTTATTCAAGGGCGGGGACTGAAGCTTTCTTT. It translates to CASSYSRAGTEAFF.

The chain employs TRBV7-9 and TRBJ1-2, with 10 nucleotides matching TRBD1. The length of the CDR3 is 13 residues. V trimming: 1 base; J trimming: 10 bases; junction bases outside the gene matches: 3. CDR1 and CDR2 from the germline V gene are SEHNR and FQNEAQ (reference sequence). Here the CDR3 reads CASSLGDRGFYTF. The CDR3 nucleotides read TGTGCCAGCAGCTTAGGGGACAGGGGCTTCTACACCTTC. Using reference TRBV7-9 and TRBJ1-2 for the parts outside the CDR3, the full variable domain is DTGVSQNPRHKITKRGQNVTFRCDPISEHNRLYWYRQTLGQGPEFLTYFQNEAQLEKSRLLSDRFSAERPKGSFSTLEIQRTEQGDSAMYLCASSLGDRGFYTFGSGTRLTVV.

This chain uses TRBV7-9 with TRBJ1-1, with TRBD1 as a possible D gene (5 bases). Between the trimmed V and J ends, which lost 1 base and 7 bases, there was a span of 13 bases. CDR1 and CDR2 (germline): SEHNR, FQNEAQ (reference sequence). The CDR3 runs 14 residues. The CDR3: CASSLGQGANEAFF. CDR3 nucleotides: TGTGCCAGCAGCTTAGGGCAGGGCGCTAATGAAGCTTTCTTT.

In this sample, this clonotype turned up a few times. CDR3 sequence reads: CASRRQDGSTDTQYF. CDR3 DNA sequence: TGTGCCAGCAGAAGACAGGACGGGAGCACAGATACGCAGTATTTT. V and J are TRBV7-2 and TRBJ2-3; possibly TRBD1 for D (6 bases). V shed 6 bases and J shed 0 bases, with 13 bases lying between them. The CDR3 totals 15 residues. The germline CDR1 and CDR2 sequences are SGHTA and FQGNSA.

This clonotype showed up just a few times. V and J are TRBV18 and TRBJ1-3; unclear D gene. The CDR3 contains 15 residues. Per the germline V gene, CDR1 is KGHSH and CDR2 is LQKENI. With 1 base removed from V and 0 bases from J, the gap between germline ends came to 7 bases. The CDR3 loop is CASSPQSLSGNTIYF. CDR3 in DNA: TGTGCCAGCTCACCACAGAGCCTCTCTGGAAACACCATATATTTT.